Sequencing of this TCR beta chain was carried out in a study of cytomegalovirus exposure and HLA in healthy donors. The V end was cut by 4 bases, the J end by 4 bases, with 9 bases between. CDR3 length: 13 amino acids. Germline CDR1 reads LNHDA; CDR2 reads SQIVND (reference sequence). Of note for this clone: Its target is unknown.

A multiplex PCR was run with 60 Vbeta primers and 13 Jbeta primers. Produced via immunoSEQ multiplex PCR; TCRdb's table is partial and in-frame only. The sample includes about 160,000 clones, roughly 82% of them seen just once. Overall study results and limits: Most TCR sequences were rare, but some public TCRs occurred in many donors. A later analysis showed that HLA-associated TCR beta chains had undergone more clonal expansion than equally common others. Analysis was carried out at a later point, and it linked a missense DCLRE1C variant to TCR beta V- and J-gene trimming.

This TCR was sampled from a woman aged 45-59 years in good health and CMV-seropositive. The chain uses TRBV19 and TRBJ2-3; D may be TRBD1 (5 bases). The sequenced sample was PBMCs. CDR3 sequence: CASSTRVADTQYF. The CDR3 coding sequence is TGTGCCAGTAGTACCAGGGTAGCAGATACGCAGTATTTT.